The 9 T cell receptor beta chains in this list originate from one sample, sequenced in a study of blood T cells in healthy people across ages (dated by TCRdb to between 2014 and 2016). The library relied on 5' RACE. Sequencing was carried out with an Illumina HiSeq 2500. The second PCR ran for about 7 to 11 cycles and used a J-beta primer mix along with a sample-barcoded 5' primer. Clones were called with MiXCR by TCRdb after fastp trimmed the public reads at Q25, and only in-frame beta chains were retained. Rows merge per CDR3 protein into single entries with the most common DNA and genes. This sample is represented by around 790,000 distinct CDR3 sequences; around two fifths of them were singletons. Around 21% of the sample is held by the ten biggest clonotypes. Sequenced sample: blood. The receptors originated from a man between 60 and 70 years old in good health.

The V call is TRBV5-1, the J call TRBJ1-4; 7 bases align to TRBD1. Trimming at V came to 0 bases and at J to 14 bases, leaving 4 bases not matched to a gene. Looked up from germline, CDR1 is SGHRS and CDR2 is YFSETQ. The CDR3 has 12 residues. The CDR3 nucleotides read TGCGCCAGCAGCTTGGCAGGGGGTCTGCTGTTTTTT. Amino acids: CASSLAGGLLFF.

The chain couples TRBV7-9 to TRBJ1-2; D remains unclear. V gave up 5 bases and J gave up 2 bases, with 15 bases separating them. The V gene's germline CDR1 is SEHNR and CDR2 FQNEAQ (reference sequence). This CDR3 has 15 amino acids. The DNA of the CDR3 is TGTGCCAGCAGCCCCCCGGTTTTGCGAAACTATGGCTACACCTTC. This encodes CASSPPVLRNYGYTF.

This clonotype was counted ten times or more. The V and J genes are TRBV5-6 and TRBJ1-2; D ambiguous. Germline lookup yields CDR1 SGHDT and CDR2 YYEEEE. V lost 3 bases, J lost 3 bases, and 9 bases lay in between. The CDR3 extends over 13 amino acids. The chain's CDR3 is CASSSQAHYGYTF. CDR3 in DNA: TGTGCCAGCAGCTCCCAGGCTCACTATGGCTACACCTTC.

The chain employs TRBV20-1 and TRBJ2-1, with no clear D. Germline lookup yields CDR1 DFQATT and CDR2 SNEGSKA (reference sequence). CDR3 length equals 15 residues. The V and J ends lost 1 base and 0 bases respectively, with 10 bases between them. This chain's CDR3 is CSARAIVSSYNEQFF. The CDR3 DNA is TGCAGTGCTAGAGCAATTGTTTCCTCCTACAATGAGCAGTTCTTC.

The chain employs TRBV28 and TRBJ2-3; the D gene is possibly TRBD1 (5 bases). The length of the CDR3 is 16 residues. V was pared by 6 bases and J by 2 bases, with 18 bases between. Per the germline V gene, CDR1 is MDHEN and CDR2 is SYDVKM. The CDR3 reads CASSPPTDFYTDTQYF. In DNA, the CDR3 is TGTGCCAGCAGCCCCCCGACAGATTTCTACACAGATACGCAGTATTTT.

A few counts support this clonotype. V and J are TRBV6-6 and TRBJ2-5, with D perhaps given as TRBD1 or TRBD2 (5 bases each). The CDR3 sequence is 12 residues long. Germline CDR1 and CDR2: MNHNY and SVGAGI (reference sequence). Trimming removed 7 bases at V and 4 bases at J, with 10 bases between. The CDR3 DNA sequence: TGTGCCAGCAACGGGGCAGGAGAGACCCAGTACTTC. Amino acids: CASNGAGETQYF.

This clonotype was recorded a few times. The J gene is TRBJ2-7, the V gene TRBV28; the D gene is possibly TRBD2 (5 bases). This CDR3 has 14 residues. From germline, CDR1 is MDHEN and CDR2 SYDVKM. Trimming stripped 5 bases from V and 1 base from J, with 12 bases between. CDR3 nucleotide sequence: TGTGCCAGCAGTCGGCCCGGGATATCCTACGAGCAGTACTTC. It translates to CASSRPGISYEQYF.

This clonotype was found a few times. This sequence joins TRBV4-3 and TRBJ2-7, with D hard to call. The CDR3 is 15 residues long. Germline CDR1 reads LGHNA; CDR2 reads YSLEER. The germline V and J ends were trimmed by 2 bases and 5 bases, with 16 bases remaining between them. CDR3 in amino acids: CASSQTRQLGHEQYF. The CDR3 nucleotides are TGCGCCAGCAGCCAAACGAGGCAGTTGGGCCACGAGCAGTACTTC.

The chain combines TRBV7-2 with TRBJ1-1, with D tentatively TRBD1 (5 bases). Germline V gene sequence: CDR1 SGHTA, CDR2 FQGNSA. Trimming took 3 bases from V and 10 from J, leaving 15 bases between them. There are 13 residues in the CDR3. The CDR3 DNA follows: TGTGCCAGCAGCTTCCGGGACCCCCGGGGAGCTTTCTTT. This codes for CASSFRDPRGAFF.